This TCR beta chain was sequenced during a study of blood T cell repertoires in COVID-19. Overall study: Acute and convalescent COVID-19 samples came from the United States, Italy and Spain. In each case, the material was cDNA or gDNA derived from T cells, B-cell-depleted T cells, or PBMCs.

This CDR3 has 18 amino acids. Germline CDR1 and CDR2: LGHDT and YNNKEL (reference sequence). Losses at the gene ends were 4 bases for V and 0 bases for J; bases not matched to a gene: 9. Original analysis: The assay estimated nucleated cells by amplifying reference gene primers. Data came from immunoSEQ multiplex PCR; TCRdb stores just in-frame clones and leaves some out. The DNA was the basis for D and trimming; V, J and clone size are from that table. The sample lists about 70,000 clones, around nine tenths occurring once. The J gene is TRBJ2-5, the V gene TRBV3-1 (or the pseudogene TRBV3-2); TRBD1 matches 12 bases. The sample comprised peripheral blood. This clonotype originated in a woman aged 60-70 years with acute or convalescent COVID-19. The CDR3 DNA is TGTGCCAGCAGCCTGGGGACAGGGGGCCTTACGTACCAAGAGACCCAGTACTTC. This gives the protein CASSLGTGGLTYQETQYF.